The 18 T cell receptor beta chains in this list originate from one sample, sequenced in a study of T cell repertoires in cytomegalovirus infection. TCRdb redid the calling of the reads with MiXCR, one entry per CDR3 protein. The table lists about 450,000 distinct CDR3 sequences, about 33% of them singletons. The material sequenced was PBMCs. Receptors originate from a human donor in good health (CMV status not recorded). Some clones in this sample may be carry-over from other donors' samples.

This clonotype was counted at least ten times. V gene TRBV28 combines with J gene TRBJ2-5; D gene unclear. Per germline, CDR1 MDHEN and CDR2 SYDVKM. V lost 6 bases and J lost 1, with 9 bases in between. The CDR3 runs 13 residues. CDR3 coding DNA: TGTGCCAGCAGCGACATCACCCAAGAGACCCAGTACTTC. This translates into CASSDITQETQYF.

V and J are TRBV27 and TRBJ2-6; 7 nucleotides match TRBD2. The J segment lost 3 bases and the V segment lost 0 bases, leaving 8 bases of the junction unmatched. Germline V gives CDR1 MNHEY, CDR2 SMNVEV (reference sequence). CDR3 length: 18 residues. The DNA of the CDR3 is TGTGCCAGCAGTTTATCCGGTGGGGGGGGGAGTGGGGCCAACGTCCTGACTTTC. Encoded protein: CASSLSGGGGSGANVLTF.

This clonotype was seen ten or more times. The CDR3 region has the DNA TGTGCCAGCAGCTCAGCGGGGTGGAAAGGAACAGATACGCAGTATTTT. Translation gives CASSSAGWKGTDTQYF. V and J are TRBV7-2 and TRBJ2-3, with TRBD2 identical over 7 bases. J was trimmed by 3 bases and V by 4 bases; bases with no gene match: 10. Per germline, CDR1 SGHTA and CDR2 FQGNSA. The CDR3 is made up of 16 amino acids.

This clonotype was recorded a few times. The gene calls are TRBV7-9 and TRBJ2-7, with 8 nucleotides matching TRBD1. The CDR3 has 14 amino acids. Germline V gene data show CDR1 as SEHNR and CDR2 as FQNEAQ (reference sequence). V gave up 5 bases and J gave up 5 bases; unmatched junction bases: 8. The CDR3 coding sequence is TGTGCCAGCAGCCTAGGACAGGGTTTCGACGAGCAGTACTTC. Translating gives CASSLGQGFDEQYF.

The J gene is TRBJ2-5, the V gene TRBV5-6; 9 bases fit TRBD2. V lost 3 bases and J lost 2; bases outside the gene matches: 8. The germline gives CDR1 SGHDT, CDR2 YYEEEE. This CDR3 comprises 16 residues. The CDR3 region is CASSSVGSGGQETQYF. Here the CDR3 DNA reads TGTGCCAGCAGCTCGGTGGGTAGCGGGGGACAAGAGACCCAGTACTTC.

The genes are TRBV7-7 and TRBJ1-5, with D possibly matching TRBD1 (6 bases). This CDR3 has 15 residues. The V end lost 5 bases, the J end lost 4 bases, and 15 bases lay between the germline ends. Germline V CDR1 and CDR2: SSHAT, FNYEAQ (reference sequence). The CDR3 protein is CASSHRVFSNQPQHF. The CDR3, as DNA: TGTGCCAGCAGCCACAGGGTATTCTCAAATCAGCCCCAGCATTTT.

This clonotype was observed a handful of times. The chain carries TRBV29-1 and TRBJ2-1; 9 bases fit TRBD2. V gave up 3 bases and J gave up 6 bases; unmatched junction bases: 9. CDR3 size: 15 residues. Germline V gene lookup returns CDR1 SQVTM and CDR2 ANQGSEA. In DNA, the CDR3 is TGCAGCGTTGAGGCCCCTAGCGGGGCTAGCAATGAGCAGTTCTTC. It specifies CSVEAPSGASNEQFF.

The CDR3, as DNA: TGCAGTGCTCAAGGGGGCAGCTCTGGAAACACCATATATTTT. Amino acid sequence: CSAQGGSSGNTIYF. This sequence joins TRBV20-1 and TRBJ1-3; 7 bases match TRBD1. The ends lost 5 bases at V and 0 bases at J; junction bases unmatched: 4. Germline V CDR1 and CDR2: DFQATT, SNEGSKA (reference sequence). This CDR3 contains 14 residues.

This sequence joins TRBV29-1 and TRBJ1-2, with D hard to call. V lost 5 bases, J lost 6 bases, and 10 bases lay in between. The CDR3 consists of 11 residues. Germline loops: CDR1 SQVTM, CDR2 ANQGSEA. CDR3 nucleotides: TGCAGCGTTTTTTTAGGCCATGGCTACACCTTC. Protein product: CSVFLGHGYTF.

This clonotype was seen only a few times. The chain combines TRBV4-1 with TRBJ1-5; D gene uncertain. The CDR3 loop spans 17 amino acids. Trimming cost V 1 base and J 0 bases, with 13 bases left between them. CDR1 is MGHRA, CDR2 YSYEKL, per germline. The CDR3 reads CASSQVIGKNSNQPQHF. CDR3 DNA: TGCGCCAGCAGCCAAGTTATCGGAAAGAATAGCAATCAGCCCCAGCATTTT.

This clonotype occurred a few times. V usage is TRBV5-5 and J usage is TRBJ2-7, with 11 bases aligning to TRBD2. The CDR3 runs to 17 residues. The germline V gene encodes CDR1 SGHKS and CDR2 YYEKEE (reference sequence). Trimming removed 4 bases from V and 2 bases from J; junction bases left unmatched: 11. This chain's CDR3 is CASSPGPMTSGTYEQYF. The CDR3, as DNA: TGTGCCAGCAGCCCGGGCCCCATGACTAGCGGGACCTACGAGCAGTACTTC.

This clonotype has a count of ten or more. The chain has TRBV6-2 or TRBV6-3 and TRBJ1-5, with D uncertain. Trimming pared 0 bases from V and 3 bases from J, leaving 9 bases between. Germline CDR1 MNHEY, CDR2 SVGEGT. This CDR3 region has 15 residues. CDR3 nucleotide sequence: TGTGCCAGCAGTTACTCAACCGCCCTCAATCAGCCCCAGCATTTT. Its translation: CASSYSTALNQPQHF.

The CDR3 region is CASARRGQGYEQYF. In nucleotides, the CDR3 is TGTGCCAGCGCGAGAAGGGGCCAAGGGTACGAGCAGTACTTC. The genes are TRBV6-5 and TRBJ2-7; weak D call: TRBD1 (5 bases). V lost 8 bases to trimming and J lost 4 bases, with 18 bases between them. The V gene's germline CDR1 is MNHEY and CDR2 SVGAGI. CDR3 length equals 14 residues.

This chain links TRBV2 with TRBJ2-1; TRBD2 matches 13 bases. Germline trimming cut 2 bases from V and 4 bases from J; bases unmatched to any gene: 2. Germline V lookup: CDR1 SNHLY, CDR2 FYNNEI. CDR3 size: 16 residues. In DNA, the CDR3 is TGTGCCAGCAGTGAATTGACTAGCGGGGGGTACAATGAGCAGTTCTTC. Its translation: CASSELTSGGYNEQFF.

This clonotype was counted only a few times. This chain connects TRBV7-2 to TRBJ1-3; 8 bases line up with TRBD1. This CDR3 contains 17 residues. Germline loops: CDR1 SGHTA, CDR2 FQGNSA. The V segment lost 5 bases and the J segment 0 bases; nucleotides outside the gene matches: 9. This CDR3 reads CASSVRGQATSGNTIYF. The CDR3 nucleotides are TGTGCCAGCAGCGTAAGGGGACAGGCTACCTCTGGAAACACCATATATTTT. Full variable domain (rest looked up from reference TRBV7-2 and TRBJ1-3): GAGVSQSPSNKVTEKGKDVELRCDPISGHTALYWYRQSLGQGLEFLIYFQGNSAPDKSGLPSDRFSAERTGGSVSTLTIQRTQQEDSAVYLCASSVRGQATSGNTIYFGEGSWLTVV.

As concerns this clonotype: A much larger clone differs by one base, so this may be a read error. V gene TRBV2 combines with J gene TRBJ1-4; D is ambiguous. Germline V gene sequence: CDR1 SNHLY, CDR2 FYNNEI. The CDR3 is 14 amino acids. The V gene lost 6 bases and the J gene lost 0 bases, with 8 bases spanning the gap. The CDR3 loop is CASRRLSTNEKLFF. In DNA form, the CDR3 reads TGTGCCAGCAGGAGACTTTCAACTAATGAAAAACTGTTTTTT.

This clonotype showed up just once. The V call is TRBV29-1, the J call TRBJ2-7, with 8 nucleotides matching TRBD2. Trimming took 1 base from V and 6 from J; bases not matched to a gene: 14. The CDR3 loop spans 16 amino acids. Germline V gene sequence: CDR1 SQVTM, CDR2 ANQGSEA. The CDR3 protein is CSVEVSGGAQSGEQYF. CDR3 DNA: TGCAGCGTTGAAGTGTCCGGGGGGGCGCAGAGCGGCGAGCAGTACTTC.

The chain links TRBV19 to TRBJ1-1, with D possibly TRBD1 on 5 matching bases. The CDR3 has 14 amino acids. CDR1 and CDR2 from the germline V gene are LNHDA and SQIVND (reference sequence). V was cut by 6 bases and J by 11 bases, with 22 bases left in between. CDR3 protein: CASSLGYGTEVAFF. The CDR3 DNA reads as TGTGCCAGTAGCCTGGGGTACGGGACTGAAGTGGCTTTCTTT.